These T cell receptor beta chains were read from a single sample in a study of patients and donors after allogeneic stem cell transplantation. MiXCR, run by TCRdb on the RT-PCR reads, gives a single entry per CDR3 protein. The table shows some 880,000 distinct CDR3 sequences, with about a sixth occurring only once. The material sequenced was blood, either unsorted or a sorted T cell fraction (not recorded which). These receptors all come from a human donor who was either an allogeneic HSCT recipient or a stem cell or donor lymphocyte infusion donor (not recorded which). It is not recorded whose cells these are; they may come from a transplant donor. CDR3s include the opening cysteine and the closing phenylalanine or tryptophan. Each record gives: J gene, D gene, clone size, V gene, CDR3 DNA, CDR3 protein. A D gene is named only where the DNA matches it firmly. Some rows have no size entry. The others give once, few or many, or a class for an expanded clone.

j_gene: TRBJ1-6
d_gene: NA
abundance: NA
v_gene: TRBV7-2
CDR3nt: TGTGCCAGCAGCTTAGAGGGGTCTAATTCACCCCTCCACTTT
CDR3aa: CASSLEGSNSPLHF

j_gene: TRBJ2-3
d_gene: NA
abundance: few
v_gene: TRBV5-1
CDR3nt: TGCGCCAGCAGCTTGGTCCTAAGGGACACAGATACGCAGTATTTT
CDR3aa: CASSLVLRDTDTQYF

j_gene: TRBJ2-2
d_gene: NA
abundance: few
v_gene: TRBV27
CDR3nt: TGTGCCAGCAGTCCGCCGGGGGTCGGCACCGGGGAGCTGTTTTTT
CDR3aa: CASSPPGVGTGELFF

j_gene: TRBJ2-4
d_gene: NA
abundance: few
v_gene: TRBV20-1
CDR3nt: TGCAGTGCTACCCGGACAGCCAAAAACATTCAGTACTTC
CDR3aa: CSATRTAKNIQYF

j_gene: TRBJ2-7
d_gene: TRBD2
abundance: few
v_gene: TRBV5-6
CDR3nt: TGTGCCAGCAGCCGGACTAGCGGGAGACTCCTAGGCTACGAGCAGTACTTC
CDR3aa: CASSRTSGRLLGYEQYF

j_gene: TRBJ2-7
d_gene: NA
abundance: NA
v_gene: TRBV7-9
CDR3nt: TGTGCCAGCAGCCGCCCCTCCGGGACCGGGTACGAGCAGTACTTC
CDR3aa: CASSRPSGTGYEQYF

j_gene: TRBJ2-6
d_gene: TRBD1
abundance: few
v_gene: TRBV28
CDR3nt: TGTGCCACCTCCAGGGCCAGGGGGATCTCTGGGGCCAACGTCCTGACTTTC
CDR3aa: CATSRARGISGANVLTF

j_gene: TRBJ2-1
d_gene: TRBD1
abundance: NA
v_gene: TRBV7-8
CDR3nt: TGTGCCAGCAGCTTAGGGGACAGTAGACACAATGAGCAGTTCTTC
CDR3aa: CASSLGDSRHNEQFF

j_gene: TRBJ2-7
d_gene: NA
abundance: NA
v_gene: TRBV9
CDR3nt: TGTGCCAGCAGCGCAGCACCCACCTACGAGCAGTACTTC
CDR3aa: CASSAAPTYEQYF

j_gene: TRBJ2-1
d_gene: TRBD1
abundance: few
v_gene: TRBV20-1
CDR3nt: TGCAGTGCGATCGGGACAGGATCCTACAATGAGCAGTTCTTC
CDR3aa: CSAIGTGSYNEQFF

j_gene: TRBJ1-1
d_gene: NA
abundance: NA
v_gene: TRBV4-3
CDR3nt: TGCGCCAGCAGCCAAGATCGTGCCCCAGCTGAAGCTTTCTTT
CDR3aa: CASSQDRAPAEAFF

j_gene: TRBJ2-7
d_gene: NA
abundance: few
v_gene: TRBV5-1
CDR3nt: TGCGCCAGCAGCTTAGATACCTCTCGATCTTCCGAGCAGTACTTC
CDR3aa: CASSLDTSRSSEQYF

j_gene: TRBJ1-1
d_gene: TRBD1
abundance: NA
v_gene: TRBV27
CDR3nt: TGTGCCAGCCGGGACGGGACAGGGAGGGGTACTGAAGCTTTCTTT
CDR3aa: CASRDGTGRGTEAFF

j_gene: TRBJ1-4
d_gene: TRBD1
abundance: many
v_gene: TRBV12-3/TRBV12-4
CDR3nt: TGTGCCAGCAGACCTCCGGGACAGGGCGGGGAAAAACTGTTTTTT
CDR3aa: CASRPPGQGGEKLFF

j_gene: TRBJ1-1
d_gene: NA
abundance: few
v_gene: TRBV7-9
CDR3nt: TGTGCCAGCAGCTTATTGGCCTCGAACACTGAAGCTTTCTTT
CDR3aa: CASSLLASNTEAFF

j_gene: TRBJ2-1
d_gene: TRBD2
abundance: few
v_gene: TRBV6-1
CDR3nt: TGTGCCAGCGATGGGGCGGGAGTCCCCTACAATGAGCAGTTCTTC
CDR3aa: CASDGAGVPYNEQFF

j_gene: TRBJ1-2
d_gene: NA
abundance: NA
v_gene: TRBV6-1
CDR3nt: TGTGCCATCGCTTCTCCAGCCATATTAAACTATGGCTACACCTTC
CDR3aa: CAIASPAILNYGYTF

j_gene: TRBJ1-2
d_gene: TRBD1
abundance: NA
v_gene: TRBV20-1
CDR3nt: TGCAGTGCTAGACACCCCGGACAGGGGGGCGGCTACACCTTC
CDR3aa: CSARHPGQGGGYTF

j_gene: TRBJ2-3
d_gene: TRBD2
abundance: NA
v_gene: TRBV20-1
CDR3nt: TGCAGTGCTCAAAGTCGGCGGGAGGGAGCAGATACGCAGTATTTT
CDR3aa: CSAQSRREGADTQYF

j_gene: TRBJ1-1
d_gene: NA
abundance: NA
v_gene: TRBV12-3/TRBV12-4
CDR3nt: TGTGCCAGCAACAAAGCGGGGGCGGGGTTCGTCAACACTGAAGCTTTCTTT
CDR3aa: CASNKAGAGFVNTEAFF

j_gene: TRBJ2-7
d_gene: NA
abundance: many
v_gene: TRBV12-3/TRBV12-4
CDR3nt: TGTGCCAGCAGTCCTCAGGGAAGGGGGGAGCAGTACTTC
CDR3aa: CASSPQGRGEQYF

j_gene: TRBJ2-3
d_gene: NA
abundance: NA
v_gene: TRBV12-3/TRBV12-4
CDR3nt: TGTGCCAGCACACTGAGGACAGATACGCAGTATTTT
CDR3aa: CASTLRTDTQYF

j_gene: TRBJ1-4
d_gene: NA
abundance: few
v_gene: TRBV5-1
CDR3nt: TGCGCCAGCAGCTTCCAGGGGCTGGGTGAAAAACTGTTTTTT
CDR3aa: CASSFQGLGEKLFF

j_gene: TRBJ2-5
d_gene: NA
abundance: NA
v_gene: TRBV7-9
CDR3nt: TGTGCCAGCAGCAGACGACCGGACCAAGAGACCCAGTACTTC
CDR3aa: CASSRRPDQETQYF

j_gene: TRBJ2-5
d_gene: NA
abundance: NA
v_gene: TRBV9
CDR3nt: TGTGCCAGCAGCGTAGCCCGGCAGGGAGAGACCCAGTACTTC
CDR3aa: CASSVARQGETQYF

j_gene: TRBJ1-1
d_gene: NA
abundance: NA
v_gene: TRBV5-6
CDR3nt: TGTGCCAGCAGCTCCGAAAACGGTGAAGCTTTCTTT
CDR3aa: CASSSENGEAFF

j_gene: TRBJ2-1
d_gene: TRBD2
abundance: NA
v_gene: TRBV20-1
CDR3nt: TGCAGTGCTAGAGCAGCGGGGGGGCACTACAATGAGCAGTTCTTC
CDR3aa: CSARAAGGHYNEQFF

j_gene: TRBJ2-7
d_gene: NA
abundance: many
v_gene: TRBV6-2/TRBV6-3
CDR3nt: TGTGCCAGCAGCGATGACTACGAGCAGTACTTC
CDR3aa: CASSDDYEQYF

j_gene: TRBJ2-5
d_gene: NA
abundance: NA
v_gene: TRBV18
CDR3nt: TGTGCCAGCTCACCCAAAATATCAGGGGTCGGGGAGACCCAGTACTTC
CDR3aa: CASSPKISGVGETQYF

j_gene: TRBJ2-7
d_gene: NA
abundance: NA
v_gene: TRBV5-6
CDR3nt: TGTGCCAGCAGCTTGGGACAGTGGTACGAGCAGTACTTC
CDR3aa: CASSLGQWYEQYF

j_gene: TRBJ2-2
d_gene: TRBD2
abundance: many
v_gene: TRBV12-3/TRBV12-4
CDR3nt: TGTGCCAGCAGTTTGTCCCTAGCGGGATCGAACACCGGGGAGCTGTTTTTT
CDR3aa: CASSLSLAGSNTGELFF

j_gene: TRBJ2-1
d_gene: TRBD1
abundance: NA
v_gene: TRBV4-2
CDR3nt: TGTGCCAGCAGCCGCGTACCTCCGGGACAGGTACTTGATGAGCAGTTCTTC
CDR3aa: CASSRVPPGQVLDEQFF

j_gene: TRBJ1-5
d_gene: NA
abundance: NA
v_gene: TRBV21-1
CDR3nt: TGTGCCAGCAGCTCGGAGCCCCTTTATCAGCCCCAGCATTTT
CDR3aa: CASSSEPLYQPQHF

j_gene: TRBJ2-7
d_gene: TRBD2
abundance: few
v_gene: TRBV4-2
CDR3nt: TGTGCCAGCAGCCAAGGTCTAGCGGGGATCGAGCAGTACTTC
CDR3aa: CASSQGLAGIEQYF

j_gene: TRBJ1-1
d_gene: NA
abundance: few
v_gene: TRBV7-9
CDR3nt: TGTGCCAGCAGCTTAGGCGGGGGAGGTAAGAGGACTGAAGCTTTCTTT
CDR3aa: CASSLGGGGKRTEAFF

j_gene: TRBJ2-5
d_gene: NA
abundance: few
v_gene: TRBV6-5
CDR3nt: TGTGCCTCTTGGCGGGAAGAGACCCAGTACTTC
CDR3aa: CASWREETQYF